This T cell receptor (beta chain) was identified during a study of cytomegalovirus exposure and HLA in healthy donors. At the level of the study: For the approximately 400 genotyped donors, more than 65% fell within the Caucasian-associated ancestry cluster.

Use of 60 Vbeta and 13 Jbeta primers characterized the PCR. Assay: immunoSEQ multiplex PCR; the TCRdb copy retains only in-frame clones and omits some. The data show some 190,000 clones, with 83% seen just once and 1.5% to 2% held by the top ten. The V end lost 4 bases, the J end lost 1 base, and 13 bases lay between the germline ends. The CDR3 runs to 15 residues. In germline, CDR1 is KGHSH, CDR2 LQKENI. This rearrangement joins TRBV18 to TRBJ1-1; unclear D gene. The TCR originated in a middle-aged man in good health and CMV-seropositive. What was sequenced was PBMCs. As DNA, the CDR3 is TGTGCCAGCTCACTCAAGTCCGACACGAACACTGAAGCTTTCTTT. Its translation: CASSLKSDTNTEAFF.